This T cell receptor (beta chain) was sequenced in a study of T cells in Graves' hyperthyroidism and ophthalmopathy. This clonotype was seen only a few times. The antigen remains unidentified. Points from the study as a whole: Most expanded thyroid clonotypes above 0.001 recurred in blood.

The CDR3 loop spans 15 amino acids. Trimming stripped 3 bases from V and 0 bases from J, with 9 bases between. The germline CDR1 and CDR2 sequences are LNHDA and SQIVND (reference sequence). RNA transcripts provided the source from which TCR beta CDR3 regions were amplified. RT-PCR in the first round (using the HTBI primer set) targeted the TCR CDR3. TCRdb itself ran the multiplex PCR reads through MiXCR, one entry per CDR3 protein. The sample yields around 540,000 distinct CDR3 sequences, about half seen once. This chain joins TRBV19 and TRBJ1-3; no clear D gene. This clonotype was obtained from a woman between 18 and 29 years old with Graves' hyperthyroidism. The sequencing input was peripheral blood or thyroid tissue (not recorded which). The CDR3 nucleotides read TGTGCCAGTAGTATCCCTTGGGACTCTGGAAACACCATATATTTT. Protein sequence: CASSIPWDSGNTIYF.